This T cell receptor beta chain was sequenced during a study of PD-L1 blockade in urothelial cancer (TCRdb year 2017). In the study overall: All patients started therapy around 2014 and received atezolizumab 1,200 mg intravenously every 3 weeks. Durable clinical benefit was defined as a progression-free survival longer than 6 months, and TCR features were additionally tested against progression-free survival and overall survival. TCR sequencing covered pretreatment tumor samples and matched, serially collected peripheral blood taken before and after atezolizumab treatment. Durable clinical benefit was achieved by nine patients but not by the remaining 20. Blood samples were analyzed at two time points: 3 weeks after treatment start (second dose) and 6 weeks after treatment start. Pretreatment blood TCR-seq was available for about 30 patients, at least one posttreatment blood collection was obtained for some 25 patients, and tumor TCR-seq was available for some 25 patients. In the same patients, pretreatment tumors underwent whole exome sequencing and RNA sequencing in addition to TCR sequencing. Blood samples gave a median of about 130,000 T cells and 83,000 or so unique TCRs, with a median clonality of 0.080. An ECOG performance status of 0 or 1 was recorded for the patients, and 0 to 3 prior chemotherapy regimens had been received by the patients. About 85% of the roughly 29 patients were males with bladder-origin urothelial cancer, and about 65% of the roughly 30 reported a prior smoking history. Somatic, immune and clinical correlates of response to PD-L1 blockade with atezolizumab in urothelial cancer were the focus of an exploratory multi-omic analysis. The study at large found these results: Because the sample size was small (n of about 30) and many exploratory analyses were performed, the results are intended to be hypothesis-generating. Patients with durable benefit showed greater expansion of tumor-associated TCR clones in peripheral blood 3 weeks after starting treatment (n of about 20, p = 0.022). A pretreatment peripheral blood TCR clonality below the median was linked to improved progression-free and overall survival.

Each PCR received spiked-in synthetic TCR analog templates so that absolute template abundance could be estimated from read counts. TCRbeta CDR3 regions were amplified from genomic DNA with bias-controlled V and J gene primers using the immunoSEQ assay. Sequencing of rearranged TCRbeta segments was performed at approximately 20X coverage. In the original analysis: Sequencing errors were corrected by clustering, and CDR3s were annotated against IMGT so that V, D and J genes could be assigned. Downstream analyses used only productive TCRbeta rearrangements, leaving out any out-of-frame or stop-codon sequences. Clonality was computed as one minus Shannon entropy normalized by the log of the number of unique productive sequences. Fisher's exact test with Benjamini-Hochberg correction, using a cutoff of adjusted p below 0.01, was how clones that differed between time points or between blood and tumor were identified. Here the immuneACCESS table is served through TCRdb, limited to in-frame sequences with V and J called. Missing clones are a known gap in these copies; in checked studies unresolved V genes cover under half, and the rest lacks a known reason. The DNA gave D and trimming, while V, J and clone size come from that table. The sample data list around 27,000 clones, and around 86% of these were observed just once. The top ten clones comprise around 2% of the sample.

A cohort of about 27 patients with locally advanced or metastatic urothelial carcinoma, treated at Memorial Sloan Kettering on a trial protocol, was included. Peripheral blood mononuclear cells were collected pretreatment and during treatment, with between 1 and 8 total time points obtained per patient. The Qiagen DNeasy Blood extraction kit was used to purify genomic DNA from total PBMCs and tumor samples. PBMCs were collected pretreatment and during treatment, and were isolated and stored as previously described. Comment on this clone: Its binding antigen is unknown. Base qualities are not recorded, but no much larger clone differs from it by a single base.

According to the germline V gene, CDR1 reads MNHNS and CDR2 reads SASEGT. V is shortened by 6 bases, J by 2 bases, and the region joining them spans 5 bases. Measured from the cysteine to the phenylalanine, the CDR3 is 12 residues long. CDR3 DNA is the only sequence kept; it has 36 bases, read in frame from the first base. The sample consisted of PBMCs, taken around atezolizumab (anti-PD-L1) treatment. The origin of this receptor is a middle-aged man with urothelial cancer. The sequence joins TRBV6-1 to TRBJ1-5, with no confidently assigned D gene. The CDR3 region has the sequence CASRTGNQPQHF. In nucleotides, the sequence is TGTGCCAGCAGAACAGGCAATCAGCCCCAGCATTTT.